This TCR beta chain was recovered during a study of control samples from healthy donors and cancer patients. TCRdb keeps only in-frame clones here, not all; method: immunoSEQ multiplex PCR. The sample has 150,000 to 200,000 clones; 91% are singletons. V was cut by 2 bases and J by 5 bases, with 3 bases left in between. The CDR3 loop spans 12 amino acids. CDR1 MNHEY and CDR2 SMNVEV come from the germline V gene (reference sequence). The sequenced sample consisted of blood. The chain uses TRBV27 and TRBJ2-2; D is unclear. The TCR originated in a woman between 40 and 50 years old in good health. The CDR3 DNA follows: TGTGCCAGCAGTTTACATACCGGGGAGCTGTTTTTT. It translates to CASSLHTGELFF.